This T cell receptor (beta chain) was recovered during a study of identical twins. Whole-study results and caveats: Memory repertoires lacked the insertion deficit that abundant cord blood beta clonotypes showed. Models underestimated how often monozygotic twins shared out-of-frame TCR alpha. Interpretation of the results relied on cross-sectional statistical analysis and not on following the same donors.

Template switching (which added a universal primer site) was used, and cDNA carried unique molecular identifiers. TCRdb fed the 5' RACE reads into MiXCR, producing one record per CDR3 protein. The sample includes around 480,000 distinct CDR3 sequences, 14% of them seen just once. This clonotype was seen only a few times. Its antigen is not known. The data also belong to a second study, concerning yellow fever vaccine responses in identical twins.

This clonotype was sampled from a woman under 30 in good health. The material sequenced was CD4+ T cells sorted from blood.

The CDR3 bases are TGTGCCAGCAGTCGACAGGGGGTCGGTTTGAACACCGGGGAGCTGTTTTTT. It translates to CASSRQGVGLNTGELFF. This chain links TRBV6-2 or TRBV6-3 with TRBJ2-2; TRBD1 matches at 9 bases. The CDR3 consists of 17 residues. Germline trimming cut 5 bases from V and 1 base from J; bases unmatched to any gene: 8. Germline values: CDR1 MNHEY, CDR2 SVGEGT.